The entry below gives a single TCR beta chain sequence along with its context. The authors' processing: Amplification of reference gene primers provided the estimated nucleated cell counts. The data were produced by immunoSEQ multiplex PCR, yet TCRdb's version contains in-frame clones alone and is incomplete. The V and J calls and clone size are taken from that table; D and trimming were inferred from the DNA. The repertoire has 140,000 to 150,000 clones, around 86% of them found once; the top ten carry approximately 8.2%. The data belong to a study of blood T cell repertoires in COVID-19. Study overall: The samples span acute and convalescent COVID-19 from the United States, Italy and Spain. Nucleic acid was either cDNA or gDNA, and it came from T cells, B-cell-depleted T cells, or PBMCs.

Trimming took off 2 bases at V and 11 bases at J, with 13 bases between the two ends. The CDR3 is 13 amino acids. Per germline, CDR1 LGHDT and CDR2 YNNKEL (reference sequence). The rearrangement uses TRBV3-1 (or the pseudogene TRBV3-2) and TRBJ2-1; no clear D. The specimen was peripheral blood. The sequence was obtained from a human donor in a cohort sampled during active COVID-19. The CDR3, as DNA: TGTGCCAGCAGCCAACTCACTACCCTTAAGCAGTTCTTC. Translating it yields CASSQLTTLKQFF.